This entry features one TCR beta chain sequence. No antigen is known for it. The primer mix had 60 Vbeta and 13 Jbeta primers. Some clones are missing from TCRdb's copy, which holds only in-frame ones; the method was immunoSEQ multiplex PCR. The data contain around 53,000 clones, roughly 73% of them seen just once; the ten biggest clones take up roughly 2.9%. The donors comprised healthy bone marrow donors. This record comes from a study of cytomegalovirus exposure and HLA in healthy donors. Study summary: Earlier work reported 117 million unique TCR beta sequences from some 180 million T cells.

General observations from the study: The authors later found most CMV-associated TCR beta chains appeared HLA-restricted.

Sequencing was performed on PBMCs. The clonotype was recovered from a man younger than 30 in good health and CMV-seronegative.

The CDR3 loop is CASSLGRGGYNEQFF. As DNA, the CDR3 is TGTGCCAGCAGCTTAGGGCGGGGTGGGTACAATGAGCAGTTCTTC. The rearrangement joins TRBV11-2 to TRBJ2-1; D is possibly TRBD2 (6 bases). CDR1 and CDR2 from the germline V gene are SGHAT and FQNNGV. Trimming cost V 1 base and J 4 bases, with 11 bases left between them. The CDR3 has 15 amino acids.